This T cell receptor beta chain was captured by sequencing in a study of blood T cell repertoires in COVID-19. TCRdb's copy holds only in-frame clones and misses some; the assay was immunoSEQ multiplex PCR. In the table there are 250,000 to 350,000 clones, roughly 87% of which are singletons. In assigning cohorts, the study relied on participant-reported clinical history. This clone was observed once. Germline values: CDR1 MDHEN, CDR2 SYDVKM. V gave up 6 bases and J gave up 1 base; unmatched junction bases: 2. CDR3 length: 13 amino acids. The sequenced sample was PBMCs or T cells enriched from blood (not recorded which). The sequence was obtained from a woman in her thirties who had recovered from COVID-19. The gene calls are TRBV28 and TRBJ2-5, with 7 bases that match TRBD1. CDR3 nucleotides: TGTGCCAGCAGAGGGGACAGCCAAGAGACCCAGTACTTC. It translates to CASRGDSQETQYF. The whole variable domain, remainder taken from reference TRBV28 and TRBJ2-5, is DVKVTQSSRYLVKRTGEKVFLECVQDMDHENMFWYRQDPGLGLRLIYFSYDVKMKEKGDIPEGYSVSREKKERFSLILESASTNQTSMYLCASRGDSQETQYFGPGTRLLVL.